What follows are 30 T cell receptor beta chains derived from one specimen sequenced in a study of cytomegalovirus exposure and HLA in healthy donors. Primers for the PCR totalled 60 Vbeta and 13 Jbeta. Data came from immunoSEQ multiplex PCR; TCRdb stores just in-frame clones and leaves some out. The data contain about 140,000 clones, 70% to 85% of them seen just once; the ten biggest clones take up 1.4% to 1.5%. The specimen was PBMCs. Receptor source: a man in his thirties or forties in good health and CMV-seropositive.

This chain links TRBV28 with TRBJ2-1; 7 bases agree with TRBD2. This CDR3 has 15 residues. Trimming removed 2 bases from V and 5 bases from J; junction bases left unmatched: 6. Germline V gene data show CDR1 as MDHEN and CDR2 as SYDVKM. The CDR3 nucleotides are TGTGCCAGCAGTTTAGAACTAGCGAAAAACAATGAGCAGTTCTTC. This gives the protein CASSLELAKNNEQFF.

This chain's CDR3 is CASSEVGQGVSGNQPQHF. The CDR3 DNA reads as TGCGCCAGCAGTGAGGTAGGACAGGGAGTTAGTGGCAATCAGCCCCAGCATTTT. The rearrangement uses TRBV10-2 and TRBJ1-5; the match to TRBD1 covers 8 bases. This CDR3 has 18 amino acids. V lost 2 bases, J lost 2 bases, and 11 bases stayed unmatched. The germline V gene has CDR1 WSHSY and CDR2 SAAADI.

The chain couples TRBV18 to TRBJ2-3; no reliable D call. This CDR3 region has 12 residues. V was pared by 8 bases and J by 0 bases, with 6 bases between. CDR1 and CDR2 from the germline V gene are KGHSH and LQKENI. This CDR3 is CASATSTDTQYF. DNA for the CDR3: TGTGCCAGCGCAACTAGCACAGATACGCAGTATTTT.

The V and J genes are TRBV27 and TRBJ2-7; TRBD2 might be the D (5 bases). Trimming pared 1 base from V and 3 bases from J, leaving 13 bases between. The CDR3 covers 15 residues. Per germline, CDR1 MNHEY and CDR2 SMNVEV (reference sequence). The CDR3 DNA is TGTGCCAGCAGTTTATGGCCGGGAAGCGGCTACGAGCAGTACTTC. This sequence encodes CASSLWPGSGYEQYF.

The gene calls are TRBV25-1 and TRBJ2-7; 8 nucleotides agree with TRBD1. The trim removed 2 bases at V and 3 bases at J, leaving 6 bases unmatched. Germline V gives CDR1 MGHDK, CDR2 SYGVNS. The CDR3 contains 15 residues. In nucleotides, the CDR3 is TGTGCCAGCAGTGAAGACCGTGACAGGGGCTACGAGCAGTACTTC. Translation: CASSEDRDRGYEQYF.

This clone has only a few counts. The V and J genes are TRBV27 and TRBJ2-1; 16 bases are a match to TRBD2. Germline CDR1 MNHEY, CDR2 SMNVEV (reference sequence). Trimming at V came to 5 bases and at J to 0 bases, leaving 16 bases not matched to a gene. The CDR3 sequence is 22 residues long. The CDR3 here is CASSPRTKGLAGGLRSYNEQFF. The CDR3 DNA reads TGTGCCAGCAGTCCAAGGACCAAGGGACTAGCGGGGGGGTTACGCTCCTACAATGAGCAGTTCTTC.

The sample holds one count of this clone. CDR3 in DNA: TGTGCCAGCAGCTACTGGGGTCACGGGGGGGCCCTATCCTACGAGCAGTACTTC. Protein sequence: CASSYWGHGGALSYEQYF. The genes are TRBV7-2 and TRBJ2-7; 8 bases are a match to TRBD2. The CDR3 length is 18 residues. Germline CDR1 is SGHTA and CDR2 is FQGNSA. The J segment lost 1 base and the V segment lost 4 bases, leaving 15 bases of the junction unmatched.

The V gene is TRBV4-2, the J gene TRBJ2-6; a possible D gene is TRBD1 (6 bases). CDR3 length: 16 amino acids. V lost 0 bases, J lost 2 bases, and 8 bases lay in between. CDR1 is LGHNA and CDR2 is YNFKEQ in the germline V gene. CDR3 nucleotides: TGTGCCAGCAGCCAAGATTCAGGGGCTGGGGCCAACGTCCTGACTTTC. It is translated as CASSQDSGAGANVLTF.

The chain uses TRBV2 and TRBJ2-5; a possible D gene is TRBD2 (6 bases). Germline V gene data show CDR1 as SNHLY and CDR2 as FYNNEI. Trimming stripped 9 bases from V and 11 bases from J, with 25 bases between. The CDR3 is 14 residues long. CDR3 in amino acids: CASRFQGTSGEQYF. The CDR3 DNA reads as TGTGCCAGTCGGTTCCAGGGAACCTCGGGGGAGCAGTACTTC.

For the CDR3, the DNA is TGTGCCAGCAGCTTAGGAGGTAGCGGGAGCTTATCGGGGGAGCTGTTTTTT. This translates into CASSLGGSGSLSGELFF. The J gene is TRBJ2-2, the V gene TRBV7-8; 9 bases agree with TRBD2. Germline V gene data show CDR1 as SGHVS and CDR2 as FQNEAQ. V was clipped by 1 base and J by 8 bases; unmatched bases: 11. The CDR3 spans 17 residues.

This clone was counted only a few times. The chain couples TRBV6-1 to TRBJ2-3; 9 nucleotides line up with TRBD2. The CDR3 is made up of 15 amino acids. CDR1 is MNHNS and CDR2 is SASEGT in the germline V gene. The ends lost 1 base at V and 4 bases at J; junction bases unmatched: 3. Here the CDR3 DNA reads TGTGCCAGCAGTGAAGGTAGCGGGAGCTCAGATACGCAGTATTTT. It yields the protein CASSEGSGSSDTQYF.

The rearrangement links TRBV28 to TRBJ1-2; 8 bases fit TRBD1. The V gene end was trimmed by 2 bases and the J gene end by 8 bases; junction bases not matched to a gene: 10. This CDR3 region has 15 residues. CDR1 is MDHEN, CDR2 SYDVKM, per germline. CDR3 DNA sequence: TGTGCCAGCAGTTTAATTGGGACAGGTGGGCTCGGCTACACCTTC. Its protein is CASSLIGTGGLGYTF.

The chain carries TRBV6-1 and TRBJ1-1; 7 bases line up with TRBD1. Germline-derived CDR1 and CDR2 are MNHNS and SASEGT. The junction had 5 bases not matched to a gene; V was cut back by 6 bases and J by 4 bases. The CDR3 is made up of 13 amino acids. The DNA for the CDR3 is TGTGCCAGCAGCGTCGGGACAGTCACTGAAGCTTTCTTT. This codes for CASSVGTVTEAFF.

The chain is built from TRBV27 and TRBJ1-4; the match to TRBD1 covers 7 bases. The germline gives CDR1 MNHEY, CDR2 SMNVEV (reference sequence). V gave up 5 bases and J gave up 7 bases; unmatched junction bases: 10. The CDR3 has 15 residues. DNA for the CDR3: TGTGCCAGCAGTCCGACAGGGTTTGGTGGTGAAAAACTGTTTTTT. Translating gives CASSPTGFGGEKLFF.

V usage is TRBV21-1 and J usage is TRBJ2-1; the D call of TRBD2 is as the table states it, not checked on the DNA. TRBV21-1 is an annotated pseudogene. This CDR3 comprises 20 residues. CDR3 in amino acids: CASSKARLAGGPRQYNEQFF. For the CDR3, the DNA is TGTGCCAGCAGCAAAGCGCGGCTAGCGGGAGGGCCTCGTCAGTACAATGAGCAGTTCTTC.

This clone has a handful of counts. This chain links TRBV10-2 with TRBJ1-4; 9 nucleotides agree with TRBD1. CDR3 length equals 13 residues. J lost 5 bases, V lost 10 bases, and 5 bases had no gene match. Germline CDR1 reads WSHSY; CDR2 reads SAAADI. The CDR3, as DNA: TGCGCCACCTCCGGGACAGGGAATGAAAAACTGTTTTTT. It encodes CATSGTGNEKLFF.

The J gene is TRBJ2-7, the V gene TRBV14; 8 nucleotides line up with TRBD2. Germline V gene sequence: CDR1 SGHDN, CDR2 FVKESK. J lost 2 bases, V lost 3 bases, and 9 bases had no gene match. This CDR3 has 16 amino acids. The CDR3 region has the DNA TGTGCCAGCAGCCAGTTTAGCGGGGCCTCCACCTACGAGCAGTACTTC. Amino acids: CASSQFSGASTYEQYF.

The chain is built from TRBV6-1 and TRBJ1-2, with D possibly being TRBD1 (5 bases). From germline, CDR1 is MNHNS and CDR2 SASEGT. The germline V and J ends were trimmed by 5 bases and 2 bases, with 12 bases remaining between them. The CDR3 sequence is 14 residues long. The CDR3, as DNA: TGTGCCAGCAGTTGGGGGGAAGCGAACTATGGCTACACCTTC. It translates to CASSWGEANYGYTF.

The CDR3: CASNNRLLNTEAFF. The CDR3 nucleotides are TGTGCCAGCAACAATCGACTCCTCAACACTGAAGCTTTCTTT. The chain carries TRBV2 and TRBJ1-1, with D hard to call. Germline-derived CDR1 and CDR2 are SNHLY and FYNNEI. Between the trimmed V and J ends, which lost 7 bases and 2 bases, there was a span of 14 bases. CDR3 size: 14 residues.

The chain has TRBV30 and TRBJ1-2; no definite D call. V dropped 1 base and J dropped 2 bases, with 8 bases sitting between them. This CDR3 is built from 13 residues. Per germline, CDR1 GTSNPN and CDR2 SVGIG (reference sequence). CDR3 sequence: CAWSGQINYGYTF. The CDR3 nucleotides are TGTGCCTGGAGTGGCCAGATAAACTATGGCTACACCTTC.

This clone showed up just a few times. The CDR3 protein is CASSLSSGGITEAFF. CDR3 coding DNA: TGTGCCAGCAGTTTATCCTCAGGAGGGATCACTGAAGCTTTCTTT. V is TRBV27 and J is TRBJ1-1; unclear D gene. The V end was cut by 0 bases, the J end by 4 bases, with 12 bases between. Germline CDR1 MNHEY, CDR2 SMNVEV (reference sequence). The CDR3 runs to 15 residues.

The CDR3 DNA sequence: TGTGCCAGCACCCTAGTTGCGGGGACAGGGAGCGTCCTGACTTTC. Protein: CASTLVAGTGSVLTF. The genes are TRBV28 and TRBJ2-6, with 9 bases fitting TRBD1. CDR1 is MDHEN and CDR2 is SYDVKM in the germline V gene. The CDR3 sequence is 15 residues long. Germline trimming cut 7 bases from V and 12 bases from J; bases unmatched to any gene: 13.

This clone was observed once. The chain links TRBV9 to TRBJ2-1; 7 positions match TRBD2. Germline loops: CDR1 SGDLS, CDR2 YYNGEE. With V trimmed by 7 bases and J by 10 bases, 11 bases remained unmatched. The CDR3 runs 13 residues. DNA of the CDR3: TGTGCCAGCGAGGCGGGAGATGTTGCCGAGCAGTTCTTC. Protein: CASEAGDVAEQFF.

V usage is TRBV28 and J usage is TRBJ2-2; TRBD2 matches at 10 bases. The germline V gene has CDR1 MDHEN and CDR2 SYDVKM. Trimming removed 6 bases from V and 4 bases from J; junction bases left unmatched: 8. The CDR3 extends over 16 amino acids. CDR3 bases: TGTGCCAGCAGAGTCCCGGGACTAGCGCTCACCGGGGAGCTGTTTTTT. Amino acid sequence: CASRVPGLALTGELFF.

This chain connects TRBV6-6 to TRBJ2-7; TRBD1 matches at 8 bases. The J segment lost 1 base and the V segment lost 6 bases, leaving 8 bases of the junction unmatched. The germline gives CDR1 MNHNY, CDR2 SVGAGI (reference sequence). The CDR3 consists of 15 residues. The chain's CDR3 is CASRPGQGTSYEQYF. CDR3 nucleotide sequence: TGTGCCAGCAGACCTGGACAGGGTACATCCTACGAGCAGTACTTC.

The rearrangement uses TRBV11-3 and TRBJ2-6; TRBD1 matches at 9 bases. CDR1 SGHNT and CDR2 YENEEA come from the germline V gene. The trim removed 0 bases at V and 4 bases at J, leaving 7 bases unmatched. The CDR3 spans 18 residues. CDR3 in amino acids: CASSLDSGTGRGANVLTF. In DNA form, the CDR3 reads TGTGCCAGCAGCTTAGATTCCGGGACAGGGCGCGGGGCCAACGTCCTGACTTTC.

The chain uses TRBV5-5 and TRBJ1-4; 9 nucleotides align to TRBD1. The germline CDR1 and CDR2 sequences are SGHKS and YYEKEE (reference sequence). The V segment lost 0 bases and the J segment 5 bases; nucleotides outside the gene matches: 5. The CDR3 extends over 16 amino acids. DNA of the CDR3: TGTGCCAGCAGCTTGGGGGGGACAGGGCCCAATGAAAAACTGTTTTTT. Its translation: CASSLGGTGPNEKLFF.

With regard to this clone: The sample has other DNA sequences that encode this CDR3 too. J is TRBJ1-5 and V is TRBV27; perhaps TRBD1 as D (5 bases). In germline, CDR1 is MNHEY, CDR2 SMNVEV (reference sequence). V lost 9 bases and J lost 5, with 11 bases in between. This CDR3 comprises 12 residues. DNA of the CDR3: TGTGCCAGTAGATCGGGGGATCAGCCCCAGCATTTT. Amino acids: CASRSGDQPQHF.

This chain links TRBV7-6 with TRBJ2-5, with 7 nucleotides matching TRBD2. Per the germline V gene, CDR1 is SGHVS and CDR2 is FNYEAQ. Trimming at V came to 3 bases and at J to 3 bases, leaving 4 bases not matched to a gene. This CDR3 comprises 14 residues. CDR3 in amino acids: CASSLPGRKETQYF. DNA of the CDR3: TGTGCCAGCAGCTTGCCCGGGAGGAAAGAGACCCAGTACTTC.

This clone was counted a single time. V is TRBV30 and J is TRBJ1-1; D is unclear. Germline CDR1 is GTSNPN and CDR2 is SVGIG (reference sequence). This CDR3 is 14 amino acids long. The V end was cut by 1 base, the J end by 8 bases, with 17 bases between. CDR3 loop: CAWSDGNSRNEAFF. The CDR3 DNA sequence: TGTGCCTGGAGTGACGGGAACAGCCGCAACGAAGCTTTCTTT.